This T cell receptor beta chain stems from a study of metastatic and nonmetastatic thyroid tumors. On the study more broadly: Across peripheral blood and tumor or nodule tissue samples taken from malignant and benign thyroid patients, the repertoires were compared with one another.

CDR3 length: 16 amino acids. Trimming removed 0 bases from V and 5 bases from J, with 16 bases in between. CDR1 is GTSNPN, CDR2 SVGIG, per germline (reference sequence). Each patient went into thyroid surgery without having received any treatment. In the authors' methods: Researchers built a distant-metastasis classifier for papillary thyroid cancer that drew on CDR3 differences across clinicopathological groups. Using MiXCR, TCRdb reanalyzed the PCR reads. The V and J calls and clone size are TCRdb's, not the authors'. Among tens of thousands of clones listed, 15% to 20% were seen once. Sequencing was performed on blood. This chain uses TRBV30 with TRBJ2-2; possible D gene TRBD2, 5 bases. The receptor was isolated from a male donor with papillary thyroid cancer or a benign thyroid nodule (not recorded which). Some clones in this sample may be carry-over from other donors' samples. The CDR3 here is CAWSVRLAARTGELFF. Written as DNA, the CDR3 is TGTGCCTGGAGTGTCCGTCTAGCAGCTCGGACCGGGGAGCTGTTTTTT.